This T cell receptor beta chain was identified during a study of patients and donors after allogeneic stem cell transplantation. Trimming took 5 bases from V and 5 from J, leaving 12 bases between them. The germline CDR1 and CDR2 sequences are SEHNR and FQNEAQ (reference sequence). CDR3 length equals 14 residues. TCRdb analysed the RT-PCR reads with MiXCR anew, one entry per CDR3 protein. Here the sample spans hundreds of thousands of distinct CDR3 sequences, roughly 17% being singletons. This clonotype has more than one count but fewer than ten. The chain uses TRBV7-9 and TRBJ2-2; the D is unclear. This clonotype originated in a human donor who was either an allogeneic HSCT recipient or a stem cell or donor lymphocyte infusion donor (not recorded which). It is not recorded whose cells these are; they may come from a transplant donor. The sample taken for sequencing was blood, either unsorted or a sorted T cell fraction (not recorded which). The CDR3 nucleotides are TGTGCCAGCAGCCTTAGAGCAGGAACCGGGGAGCTGTTTTTT. Its protein is CASSLRAGTGELFF.